This T cell receptor (beta chain) was sequenced in a study of post-analysis software for immune sequencing data. For the study at large: Relapsing-remitting, secondary progressive and progressive-relapsing multiple sclerosis were all included among the disease courses.

Carried by the TCR beta cDNA libraries were unique molecular identifiers. TCRdb processed the PCR reads anew with MiXCR; each CDR3 protein has one entry. The data hold about 820,000 distinct CDR3 sequences, with approximately 53% observed a single time. General study points: Patients carried roughly 5 TRBV segments more frequently than controls did, and TRBV5-6, TRBV5-1 and TRBV20-1 were among them.

With respect to this clonotype: Its antigen is unidentified.

CDR1 is SQVTM, CDR2 ANQGSEA, per germline. The ends were cut back, 4 bases at V and 3 bases at J, with 16 bases in the middle. The CDR3 extends over 15 amino acids. The chain uses TRBV29-1 and TRBJ2-4; D is unclear. Sample: blood. The TCR comes from a girl between 5 and 17 years old with multiple sclerosis. The CDR3 loop reads CSVAVYGLVKNIQYF. The CDR3 DNA follows: TGCAGCGTTGCTGTCTACGGATTAGTCAAAAACATTCAGTACTTC. Variable domain in full (rest from reference TRBV29-1 and TRBJ2-4): SAVISQKPSRDICQRGTSLTIQCQVDSQVTMMFWYRQQPGQSLTLIATANQGSEATYESGFVIDKFPISRPNLTFSTLTVSNMSPEDSSIYLCSVAVYGLVKNIQYFGAGTRLSVL.